This TCR beta chain emerged from a study of tumor-infiltrating lymphocytes in primary liver carcinoma. Study-level background: Primary liver carcinomas in the patients were surgically resected. Samples gave roughly 3.5 to 7.5 million productive TCRbeta reads, similar across tissue types. Tumors measured about 4.2 to 11 cm and were stage T1-T3 N0M0.

In the case of this clonotype: Antigen specificity is unknown. The germline gene is not matched at one end of the junction; a read error may be the cause.

Overall study findings and caveats: Pairs comparing tumor with adjacent tissue or blood overlapped less than pairs drawn from tumor regions.

Germline DNA was also extracted, and blood RNA was taken from unsorted whole blood. Constant-region priming of around 500 ng total RNA yielded TCR beta cDNA. Researchers made the TCR beta libraries by running three nested multiplex PCR rounds with slightly modified ARM-PCR. In the first two PCR rounds, TRBV1-TRBV30 forward primers were paired with a C-beta reverse primer, and each round lasted roughly 9 cycles. TCRdb re-analysed the multiplex PCR reads in MiXCR, keeping a single row per CDR3 protein. This table has almost 200,000 distinct CDR3 sequences, about 65% appearing once. The germline V gene has CDR1 MDHEN and CDR2 SYDVKM. This CDR3 spans 12 amino acids.

The chain has TRBV28 and TRBJ2-7; the D gene is possibly TRBD1 (5 bases). This TCR was sampled from a woman in her fifties or sixties with primary liver carcinoma and hepatitis B virus infection. The specimen sequenced was peripheral blood. CDR3 in amino acids: CVSQGPPYEQYF. DNA for the CDR3: TGTGTCAGCCAGGGCCCCCCTTACGAGCAGTACTTC.